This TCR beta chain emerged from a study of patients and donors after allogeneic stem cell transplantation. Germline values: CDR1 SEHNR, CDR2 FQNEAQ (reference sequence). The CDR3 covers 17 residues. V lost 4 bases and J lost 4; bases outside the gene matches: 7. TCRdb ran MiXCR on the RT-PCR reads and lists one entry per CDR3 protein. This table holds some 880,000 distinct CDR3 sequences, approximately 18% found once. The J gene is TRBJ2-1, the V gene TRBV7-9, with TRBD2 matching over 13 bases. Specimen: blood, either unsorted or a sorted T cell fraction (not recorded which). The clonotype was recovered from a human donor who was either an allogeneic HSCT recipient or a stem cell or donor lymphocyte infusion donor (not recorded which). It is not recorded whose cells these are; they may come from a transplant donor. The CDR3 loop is CASSSRTSGRVYNEQFF. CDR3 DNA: TGTGCCAGCAGCTCGAGGACTAGCGGGAGAGTGTACAATGAGCAGTTCTTC.